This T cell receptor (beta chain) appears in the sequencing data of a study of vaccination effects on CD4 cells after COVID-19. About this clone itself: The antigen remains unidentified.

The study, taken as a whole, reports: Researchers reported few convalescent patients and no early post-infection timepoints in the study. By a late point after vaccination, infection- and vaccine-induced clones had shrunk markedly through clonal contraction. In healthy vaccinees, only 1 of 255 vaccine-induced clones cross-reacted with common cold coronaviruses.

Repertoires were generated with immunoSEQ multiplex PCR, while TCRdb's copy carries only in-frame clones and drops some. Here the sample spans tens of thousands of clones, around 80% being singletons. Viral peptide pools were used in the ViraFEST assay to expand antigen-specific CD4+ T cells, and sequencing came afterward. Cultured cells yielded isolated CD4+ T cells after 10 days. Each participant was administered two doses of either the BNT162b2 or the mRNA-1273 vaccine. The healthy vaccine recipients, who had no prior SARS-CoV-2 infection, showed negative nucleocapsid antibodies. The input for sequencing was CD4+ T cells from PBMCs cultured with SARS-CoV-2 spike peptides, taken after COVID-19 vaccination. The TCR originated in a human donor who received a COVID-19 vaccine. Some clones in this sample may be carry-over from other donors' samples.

The CDR3 DNA reads TGCGCCAGCAGTGACCCCGGACTAGCGCCTAGCACAGATACGCAGTATTTT. Its protein product is CASSDPGLAPSTDTQYF. The chain employs TRBV10-1 and TRBJ2-3, with TRBD2 identical over 9 bases. Germline-derived CDR1 and CDR2 are WNHNN and SYGVQD (reference sequence). V lost 3 bases to trimming and J lost 0 bases; unmatched junction nucleotides: 7. The CDR3 has 17 amino acids.